The 20 T cell receptor beta chains listed next were all sequenced from one sample in a study of CD8 T cells in ankylosing spondylitis. Using its own MiXCR run on the 5' RACE reads, TCRdb lists one record per CDR3 protein. In the table there are about 340,000 distinct CDR3 sequences, 20% to 25% of which are singletons. The source material was blood, either unsorted or a sorted T cell fraction (not recorded which). The source of these receptors is a male donor with ankylosing spondylitis or in good health (not recorded which).

The chain links TRBV12-3 or TRBV12-4 to TRBJ2-7, with 8 bases identical to TRBD2. The CDR3 totals 14 residues. Losses at the gene ends were 8 bases for V and 1 base for J; bases not matched to a gene: 7. The CDR3 loop reads CASRPSGGSYEQYF. The CDR3 DNA is TGTGCCAGCCGCCCCAGCGGGGGATCCTACGAGCAGTACTTC.

This clonotype appeared a few times. V and J are TRBV12-3 or TRBV12-4 and TRBJ2-3, with D perhaps matching TRBD1 or TRBD2 (5 bases each). The CDR3 totals 14 residues. Trimming shortened V by 3 bases and J by 2 bases, and 9 bases separated the two germline ends. The CDR3 coding sequence is TGTGCCAGCAGTTTTGAGGGGTACACAGATACGCAGTATTTT. It translates to CASSFEGYTDTQYF.

This chain's CDR3 is CASSYGSRDTQYF. In nucleotides, the CDR3 is TGTGCCAGCTCCTATGGATCTCGAGATACGCAGTATTTT. The chain carries TRBV6-4 and TRBJ2-3; no clear D gene. Germline V gene lookup returns CDR1 MRHNA and CDR2 SNTAGT. There are 13 residues in the CDR3. The V gene lost 8 bases and the J gene lost 5 bases, with 14 bases spanning the gap.

This clonotype appeared a single time. This rearrangement joins TRBV4-1 to TRBJ2-7; 9 nucleotides align to TRBD1. The CDR3 is 14 residues long. Unmatched junction bases numbered 4, after V lost 1 base and J lost 6 bases. Germline-derived CDR1 and CDR2 are MGHRA and YSYEKL. The CDR3 DNA is TGCGCCAGCAGCCAAGCCGCGACAGGGGGCGAGCAGTACTTC. Its protein product is CASSQAATGGEQYF.

The sample holds one count of this clonotype. The chain links TRBV3-1 to TRBJ2-7, with TRBD1 matching 8 bases. CDR1 and CDR2 from the germline V gene are LGHDT and YNNKEL (reference sequence). This CDR3 is built from 15 residues. V lost 3 bases to trimming and J lost 2 bases; unmatched junction nucleotides: 6. CDR3 nucleotide sequence: TGTGCCAGCAGCCACTCCGTGACAGGGGCCTACGAGCAGTACTTC. Encoded protein: CASSHSVTGAYEQYF.

The chain uses TRBV2 and TRBJ2-7, with 11 bases identical to TRBD2. With V trimmed by 3 bases and J by 4 bases, 2 bases remained unmatched. The CDR3 runs to 14 residues. Looked up from germline, CDR1 is SNHLY and CDR2 is FYNNEI. CDR3 nucleotide sequence: TGTGCCAGCAGTGAGAGGACTAGCGGGTACGAGCAGTACTTC. Translating it yields CASSERTSGYEQYF.

The chain carries TRBV6-1 and TRBJ2-7; unclear D gene. Germline V lookup: CDR1 MNHNS, CDR2 SASEGT. V lost 4 bases to trimming and J lost 0 bases, with 16 bases between them. The CDR3 sequence is 16 residues long. DNA for the CDR3: TGTGCCAGCAGTGCAGTTCCAATGGTGGACTCCTACGAGCAGTACTTC. It specifies CASSAVPMVDSYEQYF.

This clonotype was seen ten or more times. The chain combines TRBV12-3 or TRBV12-4 with TRBJ2-1; a possible D gene is TRBD2 (7 bases). V shed 8 bases and J shed 5 bases, with 13 bases lying between them. CDR3 size: 13 residues. The CDR3 here is CASGGAENNEQFF. CDR3 coding DNA: TGTGCCAGCGGGGGGGCCGAGAACAATGAGCAGTTCTTC.

In this sample, this clonotype turned up a few times. The chain recombines TRBV25-1 with TRBJ1-6; D unclear. CDR1 and CDR2 from the germline V gene are MGHDK and SYGVNS. The CDR3 consists of 15 residues. Trimming pared 4 bases from V and 8 bases from J, leaving 15 bases between. The CDR3 is CASSGTTAFHSPLHF. CDR3 nucleotides: TGTGCCAGCAGTGGAACGACGGCTTTTCATTCACCCCTCCACTTT.

The CDR3 loop reads CASSLGPKLFF. The CDR3 DNA reads TGTGCCAGCAGTTTAGGGCCTAAACTGTTTTTT. The chain joins TRBV12-3 or TRBV12-4 to TRBJ1-4; D is ambiguous. This CDR3 comprises 11 residues. The germline V and J ends were trimmed by 1 base and 11 bases, with 5 bases remaining between them.

The rearrangement uses TRBV21-1 and TRBJ2-1; whether TRBD2, the table's D call, matches the DNA was not checked. TRBV21-1 is classified as a pseudogene. The CDR3 is made up of 15 amino acids. DNA for the CDR3: TGTGCCAGCAGCAAAGGTAGGGCGGGCGACAATGAGCAGTTCTTC. It translates to CASSKGRAGDNEQFF.

This chain links TRBV9 with TRBJ1-1; maybe TRBD1 (5 bases). There are 15 residues in the CDR3. The V gene's germline CDR1 is SGDLS and CDR2 YYNGEE. V was pared by 2 bases and J by 1 base, with 12 bases between. CDR3: CASSVGGVGNTEAFF. The CDR3 coding sequence is TGTGCCAGCAGCGTGGGGGGGGTTGGGAACACTGAAGCTTTCTTT.

V usage is TRBV29-1 and J usage is TRBJ1-2; D remains unclear. Germline lookup yields CDR1 SQVTM and CDR2 ANQGSEA. Trimming cost V 7 bases and J 0 bases, with 6 bases left between them. This CDR3 region has 11 residues. The CDR3 spells CSAVANYGYTF. CDR3 in DNA: TGCAGCGCGGTTGCTAACTATGGCTACACCTTC.

The chain carries TRBV2 and TRBJ2-1; the match to TRBD2 covers 8 bases. CDR3 size: 13 residues. Germline values: CDR1 SNHLY, CDR2 FYNNEI. The trim removed 7 bases at V and 4 bases at J, leaving 3 bases unmatched. For the CDR3, the DNA is TGTGCCAGCACACTAGCGGATTACAATGAGCAGTTCTTC. Encoded protein: CASTLADYNEQFF.

This clonotype turned up a few times. This chain links TRBV5-1 with TRBJ2-1; tentative D call: TRBD1 (6 bases). The germline V gene encodes CDR1 SGHRS and CDR2 YFSETQ. V was cut by 0 bases and J by 5 bases, with 12 bases left in between. The CDR3 runs 15 residues. CDR3 protein: CASSLGDTNNNEQFF. Written as DNA, the CDR3 is TGCGCCAGCAGCTTGGGGGACACCAACAACAATGAGCAGTTCTTC.

The rearrangement joins TRBV29-1 to TRBJ2-2; D may be TRBD1 or TRBD2 (5 bases each). The CDR3 is 13 residues long. CDR1 and CDR2 (germline): SQVTM, ANQGSEA. V shed 4 bases and J shed 2 bases, with 8 bases lying between them. The CDR3 DNA sequence: TGCAGCGTTGGAGGGGTAAACACCGGGGAGCTGTTTTTT. Protein product: CSVGGVNTGELFF.

This clonotype was detected a few times. J is TRBJ1-2 and V is TRBV20-1, with no clear D. V lost 2 bases and J 4 bases, leaving 8 bases between the germline ends. There are 12 residues in the CDR3. The germline V gene has CDR1 DFQATT and CDR2 SNEGSKA (reference sequence). CDR3 in DNA: TGCAGTGCTAGAACAGAAATCTATGGCTACACCTTC. Translation gives CSARTEIYGYTF.

The rearrangement uses TRBV5-5 and TRBJ2-4; D might be TRBD1 (5 bases). Per the germline V gene, CDR1 is SGHKS and CDR2 is YYEKEE (reference sequence). The V and J ends lost 8 bases and 7 bases respectively, with 13 bases between them. The CDR3 is 12 residues long. The CDR3 loop reads CASGHGDNIQYF. The DNA of the CDR3 is TGTGCCAGTGGACACGGCGATAACATTCAGTACTTC.

The rearrangement joins TRBV9 to TRBJ2-1, with D possibly being TRBD1 (6 bases). V shed 0 bases and J shed 5 bases, with 12 bases lying between them. The CDR3 loop spans 15 amino acids. In germline, CDR1 is SGDLS, CDR2 YYNGEE. DNA of the CDR3: TGTGCCAGCAGCGTAGTCGCAGGGGCGAACAATGAGCAGTTCTTC. It codes for CASSVVAGANNEQFF.

The gene calls are TRBV20-1 and TRBJ2-2; TRBD1 aligns across 7 bases. Per germline, CDR1 DFQATT and CDR2 SNEGSKA (reference sequence). CDR3 size: 14 residues. V gave up 5 bases and J gave up 4 bases; unmatched junction bases: 7. CDR3 nucleotides: TGCAGTGCTGGAACAGGGGCCCTCACCGGGGAGCTGTTTTTT. As protein: CSAGTGALTGELFF.